The next 30 T cell receptor beta chains were all read from a single sample in a study of vaccination effects on CD4 cells after COVID-19. For these TCRs, the target antigens are not known. When less than 13 days of culture had elapsed, CD4+ T cells were isolated. Vaccination of participants consisted of two doses of either the BNT162b2 or mRNA-1273 vaccine. The method was immunoSEQ multiplex PCR; TCRdb's version includes in-frame clones alone and lacks a portion of them. This repertoire shows 40,000 to 50,000 clones, 72% found once; its top ten account for roughly 9.7%. The sample was CD4+ T cells from PBMCs cultured without peptide, taken after COVID-19 vaccination. These receptors all stem from a human donor who received a COVID-19 vaccine.

The V gene is TRBV3-1 (or the pseudogene TRBV3-2), the J gene TRBJ2-5; the match to TRBD2 covers 10 bases. The CDR3 is 17 amino acids. V dropped 4 bases and J dropped 7; count of bases not matched to a gene: 15. Germline assignment: CDR1 LGHDT and CDR2 YNNKEL (reference sequence). The CDR3 here is CASSPRGSGRFDGTQYF. DNA of the CDR3: TGTGCCAGCAGCCCCCGGGGTAGCGGGAGGTTTGATGGGACCCAGTACTTC.

A few counts support this clone. V usage is TRBV6-5 and J usage is TRBJ2-7; no firm D call. Looked up from germline, CDR1 is MNHEY and CDR2 is SVGAGI. Trimming stripped 7 bases from V and 4 bases from J, with 11 bases between. The CDR3 is 12 amino acids. CDR3: CASIGNRYEQYF. The CDR3 nucleotides are TGTGCCAGCATCGGAAATCGATACGAGCAGTACTTC.

The chain uses TRBV2 and TRBJ1-4, with TRBD1 matching 9 bases. Germline V lookup: CDR1 SNHLY, CDR2 FYNNEI. The CDR3 sequence is 15 residues long. V gave up 7 bases and J gave up 7 bases; unmatched junction bases: 10. The CDR3 here is CASISENRGLEKLFF. DNA for the CDR3: TGTGCCAGCATTTCGGAGAACAGGGGGCTTGAAAAACTGTTTTTT.

The rearrangement links TRBV19 to TRBJ1-2, with a weak D call TRBD1 (6 bases). The CDR3 sequence is 15 residues long. The V gene lost 3 bases and the J gene lost 3 bases, with 14 bases spanning the gap. Germline V gene lookup returns CDR1 LNHDA and CDR2 SQIVND (reference sequence). The CDR3 loop is CASSIIGAGDYGYTF. Written as DNA, the CDR3 is TGTGCCAGTAGTATCATTGGGGCAGGGGACTATGGCTACACCTTC.

This clone was counted a single time. This rearrangement joins TRBV12-5 to TRBJ2-5; D uncertain. Germline-derived CDR1 and CDR2 are LGHNT and FRNRAP. V shed 6 bases and J shed 5 bases, with 10 bases lying between them. This CDR3 is 12 amino acids long. Here the CDR3 reads CASGRISETQYF. The CDR3 DNA follows: TGTGCTAGTGGCCGGATCTCGGAGACCCAGTACTTC.

V and J are TRBV3-1 (or the pseudogene TRBV3-2) and TRBJ1-2; 7 bases line up with TRBD1. The CDR3 totals 12 residues. The V segment lost 1 base and the J segment 7 bases; nucleotides outside the gene matches: 0. CDR1 is LGHDT and CDR2 is YNNKEL in the germline V gene (reference sequence). The CDR3 loop reads CASSQGQGGYTF. CDR3 DNA sequence: TGTGCCAGCAGCCAAGGACAGGGTGGCTACACCTTC.

This clone was seen just once. The rearrangement uses TRBV25-1 and TRBJ2-3; D gene unclear. CDR3 size: 17 residues. Germline loops: CDR1 MGHDK, CDR2 SYGVNS. V was shortened by 1 base and J by 0 bases, with 14 bases between the two germline ends. CDR3: CASSEWLVGPSTDTQYF. The DNA of the CDR3 is TGTGCCAGCAGTGAATGGCTAGTCGGTCCTAGCACAGATACGCAGTATTTT.

This clone was seen just once. The V call is TRBV19, the J call TRBJ2-5; 8 bases are a match to TRBD1. The V and J ends lost 3 bases and 6 bases, in that order; junction bases with no gene match: 3. Looked up from germline, CDR1 is LNHDA and CDR2 is SQIVND (reference sequence). The CDR3 extends over 13 amino acids. This CDR3 is CASSIGQGKTQYF. The CDR3 region has the DNA TGTGCCAGTAGTATTGGACAGGGAAAGACCCAGTACTTC.

The V call is TRBV6-5, the J call TRBJ2-5; 8 nucleotides align to TRBD2. With V trimmed by 6 bases and J by 3 bases, 9 bases remained unmatched. The CDR3 runs 15 residues. Germline V gives CDR1 MNHEY, CDR2 SVGAGI. The CDR3 DNA sequence: TGTGCCAGCAGCGTGGGTTTGGGACTAGAAGAGACCCAGTACTTC. It codes for CASSVGLGLEETQYF.

The V and J genes are TRBV5-1 and TRBJ2-5; 10 nucleotides agree with TRBD2. V trimming: 4 bases; J trimming: 5 bases; junction bases outside the gene matches: 11. CDR3 length: 16 residues. Per germline, CDR1 SGHRS and CDR2 YFSETQ. CDR3 sequence reads: CASSRETSGVGETQYF. The CDR3 region has the DNA TGCGCCAGCAGCCGGGAAACTAGCGGGGTAGGGGAGACCCAGTACTTC.

The V gene is TRBV19, the J gene TRBJ1-3; D is unresolved. This CDR3 region has 15 residues. The germline V and J ends were trimmed by 7 bases and 0 bases, with 13 bases remaining between them. CDR1 is LNHDA and CDR2 is SQIVND in the germline V gene (reference sequence). CDR3 protein: CASTLLPSSGNTIYF. The DNA of the CDR3 is TGTGCCAGTACTTTGCTCCCGAGCTCTGGAAACACCATATATTTT.

This chain connects TRBV20-1 to TRBJ1-6; no clear D gene. This CDR3 is built from 12 residues. The V gene lost 3 bases and the J gene lost 9 bases, with 9 bases spanning the gap. Germline V gene sequence: CDR1 DFQATT, CDR2 SNEGSKA (reference sequence). CDR3 sequence reads: CSASTMGSPLHF. The CDR3 DNA reads TGCAGTGCTAGTACTATGGGTTCACCCCTCCACTTT.

This clone came up once. The chain carries TRBV6-2 or TRBV6-3 and TRBJ1-5, with 7 positions matching TRBD1. In germline, CDR1 is MNHEY, CDR2 SVGEGT. The CDR3 spans 21 residues. V shed 0 bases, J shed 0 bases, and the junction held 17 bases outside the gene matches. Written as DNA, the CDR3 is TGTGCCAGCAGTTACTCGGGGATTTTGGACAGGCGCATTTATAGCAATCAGCCCCAGCATTTT. Amino acids: CASSYSGILDRRIYSNQPQHF.

The rearrangement joins TRBV10-1 to TRBJ2-5, with D hard to call. The CDR3 contains 14 residues. The ends were cut back, 6 bases at V and 3 bases at J, with 14 bases in the middle. The V gene's germline CDR1 is WNHNN and CDR2 SYGVQD (reference sequence). The CDR3 is CASSQKGWEETQYF. CDR3 nucleotide sequence: TGCGCCAGCAGCCAGAAAGGATGGGAAGAGACCCAGTACTTC.

The J gene is TRBJ2-3, the V gene TRBV3-1 (or the pseudogene TRBV3-2); maybe TRBD1 (5 bases). CDR1 LGHDT and CDR2 YNNKEL come from the germline V gene (reference sequence). This CDR3 region has 16 residues. Trimming removed 1 base at V and 0 bases at J, with 11 bases between. The chain's CDR3 is CASSQVYRRSTDTQYF. The CDR3 nucleotides are TGTGCCAGCAGCCAAGTGTACAGGCGCAGCACAGATACGCAGTATTTT.

The gene calls are TRBV29-1 and TRBJ2-7, with 7 nucleotides matching TRBD2. The germline CDR1 and CDR2 sequences are SQVTM and ANQGSEA. The CDR3 is 15 amino acids. Germline trimming cut 1 base from V and 0 bases from J; bases unmatched to any gene: 6. The CDR3 region has the DNA TGCAGCGTTGAAGGGCGGCGCGGGAGCTCCTACGAGCAGTACTTC. This sequence encodes CSVEGRRGSSYEQYF.

The rearrangement uses TRBV10-1 and TRBJ2-7; possibly TRBD2 for D (6 bases). Trimming removed 9 bases at V and 3 bases at J, with 15 bases between. The CDR3 extends over 13 amino acids. Germline loops: CDR1 WNHNN, CDR2 SYGVQD (reference sequence). The CDR3 DNA is TGCGCCAGTACTAGCTCCCAAGGCTACGAGCAGTACTTC. Translation: CASTSSQGYEQYF.

In this sample, this clone turned up once. This sequence joins TRBV3-1 (or the pseudogene TRBV3-2) and TRBJ1-6, with a possible D match to TRBD1 (5 bases). The length of the CDR3 is 14 residues. Germline values: CDR1 LGHDT, CDR2 YNNKEL (reference sequence). Trimming removed 7 bases from V and 9 bases from J, with 16 bases in between. The CDR3 bases are TGTGCCAGCAACGGGGGTGGGCAAATTTCACCCCTCCACTTT. Protein product: CASNGGGQISPLHF.

The chain is built from TRBV6-4 and TRBJ2-3; D call uncertain. The CDR3 runs 12 residues. The germline gives CDR1 MRHNA, CDR2 SNTAGT. The V end lost 4 bases, the J end lost 6 bases, and 8 bases lay between the germline ends. The CDR3 sequence: CASSAISDTQYF. The CDR3 region has the DNA TGTGCCAGCAGTGCCATCTCGGATACGCAGTATTTT.

J is TRBJ1-1 and V is TRBV20-1; D might be TRBD1 (5 bases). Germline V gives CDR1 DFQATT, CDR2 SNEGSKA (reference sequence). There are 11 residues in the CDR3. With 5 bases removed from V and 4 bases from J, the gap between germline ends came to 8 bases. The CDR3 protein is CSAGGSTEAFF. The CDR3 DNA reads TGCAGTGCTGGGGGGAGCACTGAAGCTTTCTTT.

About this clone: The same CDR3 arises from other DNA sequences in this sample as well. The chain recombines TRBV5-8 with TRBJ2-7; perhaps D is TRBD1 or TRBD2 (5 bases each). The CDR3 covers 14 residues. Germline-derived CDR1 and CDR2 are SGHTS and YDEGEE. Trimming removed 2 bases from V and 2 bases from J, with 11 bases in between. CDR3 sequence reads: CASSFRDGPYEQYF. The CDR3 nucleotides read TGTGCCAGCAGCTTCCGGGACGGCCCCTACGAGCAGTACTTC.

This chain connects TRBV12-3 or TRBV12-4 to TRBJ1-1; the D gene is possibly TRBD1 (6 bases). Trimming left V 3 bases short and J 8 bases short, with 13 bases between. This CDR3 comprises 13 residues. The CDR3 loop reads CASSFVGRGEAFF. The CDR3 coding sequence is TGTGCCAGCAGTTTTGTAGGCAGGGGAGAAGCTTTCTTT.

The genes are TRBV6-1 and TRBJ1-4, with a weak D call TRBD1 (5 bases). The CDR3 consists of 16 residues. Trimming pared 2 bases from V and 8 bases from J, leaving 18 bases between. Per the germline V gene, CDR1 is MNHNS and CDR2 is SASEGT. CDR3 bases: TGTGCCAGCAGTGAAAGCAGGGATATGGTTTGGGAAAAACTGTTTTTT. Translation: CASSESRDMVWEKLFF.

The chain recombines TRBV30 with TRBJ1-2; D possibly corresponds to TRBD1 (6 bases). The CDR3 has 14 residues. CDR1 GTSNPN and CDR2 SVGIG come from the germline V gene (reference sequence). V shed 0 bases and J shed 8 bases, with 16 bases lying between them. The CDR3 DNA reads TGTGCCTGGAGTGTTGGAGACAGGTTGGGCGGCTACACCTTC. Its translation is CAWSVGDRLGGYTF.

This clone was recorded only once. The gene calls are TRBV27 and TRBJ1-4; D uncertain. Per the germline V gene, CDR1 is MNHEY and CDR2 is SMNVEV (reference sequence). The CDR3 is 13 residues long. The germline V and J ends were trimmed by 5 bases and 3 bases, with 7 bases remaining between them. DNA for the CDR3: TGTGCCAGCAGTCAAAGAGCTAATGAAAAACTGTTTTTT. Translation gives CASSQRANEKLFF.

V gene TRBV5-1 combines with J gene TRBJ2-5, with 9 bases matching TRBD2. Germline values: CDR1 SGHRS, CDR2 YFSETQ. The CDR3 totals 15 residues. J was trimmed by 5 bases and V by 3 bases; bases with no gene match: 8. The CDR3 DNA sequence: TGCGCCAGCAGCTCCCTGACCAGCGGGGGGGAGACCCAGTACTTC. As protein: CASSSLTSGGETQYF. Full variable domain (outside the CDR3, taken from reference TRBV5-1 and TRBJ2-5): KAGVTQTPRYLIKTRGQQVTLSCSPISGHRSVSWYQQTPGQGLQFLFEYFSETQRNKGNFPGRFSGRQFSNSRSEMNVSTLELGDSALYLCASSSLTSGGETQYFGPGTRLLVL.

The chain recombines TRBV5-6 with TRBJ1-5; D perhaps matches TRBD1 (5 bases). CDR1 is SGHDT and CDR2 is YYEEEE in the germline V gene. This CDR3 has 15 amino acids. The ends were cut back, 3 bases at V and 0 bases at J, with 10 bases in the middle. The CDR3 here is CASSWTLYSNQPQHF. The CDR3 DNA reads TGTGCCAGCAGCTGGACACTTTATAGCAATCAGCCCCAGCATTTT. Complete variable domain (other parts from reference TRBV5-6 and TRBJ1-5): DAGVTQSPTHLIKTRGQQVTLRCSPKSGHDTVSWYQQALGQGPQFIFQYYEEEERQRGNFPDRFSGHQFPNYSSELNVNALLLGDSALYLCASSWTLYSNQPQHFGDGTRLSIL.

This clone has more than one count but fewer than ten. This chain connects TRBV18 to TRBJ2-1; TRBD2 aligns across 7 bases. The CDR3 is 14 amino acids. Germline trimming cut 1 base from V and 7 bases from J; bases unmatched to any gene: 4. Germline loops: CDR1 KGHSH, CDR2 LQKENI. The CDR3 protein is CASSPQSGDNEQFF. CDR3 nucleotide sequence: TGTGCCAGCTCACCACAGAGCGGGGATAATGAGCAGTTCTTC.

A single count supports this clone. J is TRBJ2-2 and V is TRBV19; D is possibly TRBD2 (5 bases). V was clipped by 6 bases and J by 0 bases, with 8 bases between them. This CDR3 spans 14 amino acids. Germline CDR1 is LNHDA and CDR2 is SQIVND (reference sequence). CDR3 loop: CASSGVTNTGELFF. The CDR3 DNA sequence: TGTGCCAGTAGCGGGGTTACGAACACCGGGGAGCTGTTTTTT.

The chain joins TRBV19 to TRBJ1-2; 7 bases fit TRBD1. The length of the CDR3 is 16 residues. Trimming at V came to 4 bases and at J to 1 base, leaving 9 bases not matched to a gene. CDR1 and CDR2 (germline): LNHDA, SQIVND (reference sequence). The CDR3 nucleotides read TGTGCCAGTAGTACGACCGGGACAGCTGGTAACTATGGCTACACCTTC. Translation gives CASSTTGTAGNYGYTF.